Below, 15 T cell receptor beta chains from the same sample are listed, as sequenced in a study of blood T cell repertoires in COVID-19. Profiling relied on immunoSEQ multiplex PCR, and the TCRdb table lists in-frame clones only, not all of them. The sample shows some 110,000 clones, approximately 87% of them seen only once. Sequencing used peripheral blood. The receptors were sampled from a man between 65 and 79 years old who had recovered from COVID-19.

The gene calls are TRBV3-1 (or the pseudogene TRBV3-2) and TRBJ1-3; 10 positions match TRBD1. CDR3 length: 15 residues. CDR1 and CDR2 (germline): LGHDT, YNNKEL (reference sequence). The V gene end was trimmed by 4 bases and the J gene end by 2 bases; junction bases not matched to a gene: 2. The CDR3 DNA reads TGTGCCAGCAGCCCCGGGACAGGGGCTGGAAACACCATATATTTT. Translating it yields CASSPGTGAGNTIYF.

The chain combines TRBV9 with TRBJ1-3; a weak D match, TRBD1 (6 bases). This CDR3 contains 15 residues. Germline V gene data show CDR1 as SGDLS and CDR2 as YYNGEE. Trimming pared 2 bases from V and 4 bases from J, leaving 13 bases between. The CDR3 loop is CASSVRGSSGNTIYF. The CDR3 DNA reads as TGTGCCAGCAGCGTTAGGGGGAGCTCCGGAAACACCATATATTTT.

The DNA for the CDR3 is TGTGCCAGCAGCGGTGGGACAGGTTATAATTCACCCCTCCACTTT. Its translation: CASSGGTGYNSPLHF. The J gene is TRBJ1-6, the V gene TRBV5-4, with TRBD1 matching 8 bases. Per the germline V gene, CDR1 is SGHNT and CDR2 is YYREEE (reference sequence). The length of the CDR3 is 15 residues. V lost 4 bases, J lost 4 bases, and 4 bases stayed unmatched.

This clone was found once. The chain employs TRBV5-1 and TRBJ2-3; TRBD2 agrees at 13 bases. The CDR3 extends over 17 amino acids. V shed 0 bases, J shed 1 base, and the junction held 2 bases outside the gene matches. CDR1 SGHRS and CDR2 YFSETQ come from the germline V gene. CDR3 residues: CASSLGLAGGGTDTQYF. The CDR3 DNA sequence: TGCGCCAGCAGCTTGGGACTAGCGGGGGGAGGCACAGATACGCAGTATTTT.

The chain is built from TRBV7-8 and TRBJ2-5, with 7 bases lining up with TRBD1. Germline V gene lookup returns CDR1 SGHVS and CDR2 FQNEAQ. The length of the CDR3 is 13 residues. Trimming removed 5 bases from V and 4 bases from J; junction bases left unmatched: 4. The CDR3 here is CASSPNRGETQYF. The CDR3 DNA follows: TGTGCCAGCAGCCCAAACAGGGGAGAGACCCAGTACTTC.

The chain has TRBV5-1 and TRBJ1-2; D gene unclear. The CDR3 covers 14 residues. Germline CDR1 reads SGHRS; CDR2 reads YFSETQ. Trimming stripped 0 bases from V and 0 bases from J, with 6 bases between. The CDR3 region has the DNA TGCGCCAGCAGCTTGGATGCAGCTAACTATGGCTACACCTTC. It is translated as CASSLDAANYGYTF.

The sample holds a few counts of this clone. The J gene is TRBJ2-1, the V gene TRBV6-1; 8 nucleotides align to TRBD2. This CDR3 has 16 residues. Germline-derived CDR1 and CDR2 are MNHNS and SASEGT. V lost 4 bases, J lost 4 bases, and 9 bases stayed unmatched. Written as DNA, the CDR3 is TGTGCCAGCAGTGTGGTTAGCGGGATATTGTACAATGAGCAGTTCTTC. Translating gives CASSVVSGILYNEQFF.

The rearrangement joins TRBV10-1 to TRBJ2-1; 10 bases are a match to TRBD2. The CDR3 totals 17 residues. The J segment lost 3 bases and the V segment lost 0 bases, leaving 5 bases of the junction unmatched. Germline CDR1 WNHNN, CDR2 SYGVQD (reference sequence). The CDR3 coding sequence is TGCGCCAGCAGTGAGTCAGCTAGCGGGGGCCGCTACAATGAGCAGTTCTTC. Translation gives CASSESASGGRYNEQFF.

CDR3 protein: CASHRQDTGELFF. The DNA of the CDR3 is TGTGCCAGCCACCGACAGGATACCGGGGAGCTGTTTTTT. The chain recombines TRBV19 with TRBJ2-2; possible D gene TRBD1, 6 bases. From germline, CDR1 is LNHDA and CDR2 SQIVND (reference sequence). This CDR3 is 13 amino acids long. The V gene lost 9 bases and the J gene lost 5 bases, with 13 bases spanning the gap.

A single count supports this clone. The chain combines TRBV19 with TRBJ1-5; D unresolved. The length of the CDR3 is 14 residues. Between the trimmed V and J ends, which lost 11 bases and 7 bases, there was a span of 21 bases. Germline assignment: CDR1 LNHDA and CDR2 SQIVND (reference sequence). The CDR3 here is CACTGVGSGQPQHF. The CDR3 nucleotides are TGTGCCTGTACCGGGGTCGGTAGTGGCCAGCCCCAGCATTTT. The full variable domain, in which reference TRBV19 and TRBJ1-5 provide the parts outside the CDR3, is DGGITQSPKYLFRKEGQNVTLSCEQNLNHDAMYWYRQDPGQGLRLIYYSQIVNDFQKGDIAEGYSVSREKKESFPLTVTSAQKNPTAFYLCACTGVGSGQPQHFGDGTRLSIL.

This clone was seen a single time. In DNA, the CDR3 is TGTGCCAGCAGCCAAGTGGAGGCCACAGATACGCAGTATTTT. It translates to CASSQVEATDTQYF. V is TRBV14 and J is TRBJ2-3; TRBD2 might be the D (5 bases). Trimming took 1 base from V and 2 from J, leaving 7 bases between them. Germline V gene data show CDR1 as SGHDN and CDR2 as FVKESK. The CDR3 runs 14 residues. Full variable domain (missing parts from reference TRBV14 and TRBJ2-3): EAGVTQFPSHSVIEKGQTVTLRCDPISGHDNLYWYRRVMGKEIKFLLHFVKESKQDESGMPNNRFLAERTGGTYSTLKVQPAELEDSGVYFCASSQVEATDTQYFGPGTRLTVL.

The chain combines TRBV7-6 with TRBJ2-5; 7 bases are a match to TRBD2. The CDR3 is 19 amino acids. After removal of 5 bases from V and 0 bases from J, the junction contained 18 bases not matched to a gene. CDR1 SGHVS and CDR2 FNYEAQ come from the germline V gene. This CDR3 reads CASSLPRASPLADQETQYF. Written as DNA, the CDR3 is TGTGCCAGCAGCCTCCCCAGGGCGTCGCCGCTAGCGGACCAAGAGACCCAGTACTTC. Full variable domain (outside the CDR3, taken from reference TRBV7-6 and TRBJ2-5): GAGVSQSPRYKVTKRGQDVALRCDPISGHVSLYWYRQALGQGPEFLTYFNYEAQQDKSGLPNDRFSAERPEGSISTLTIQRTEQRDSAMYRCASSLPRASPLADQETQYFGPGTRLLVL.

This sequence joins TRBV7-8 and TRBJ1-5; 9 bases are a match to TRBD1. The CDR3 is made up of 17 amino acids. With 1 base clipped from V and 2 bases from J, the junction kept 6 bases outside the gene matches. CDR1 is SGHVS and CDR2 is FQNEAQ in the germline V gene. The CDR3: CASSLEGTGMGNQPQHF. The CDR3 bases are TGTGCCAGCAGCTTAGAGGGGACAGGGATGGGCAATCAGCCCCAGCATTTT.

This clone has just one count. The chain joins TRBV20-1 to TRBJ2-1; D may be TRBD1 (5 bases). The germline V gene has CDR1 DFQATT and CDR2 SNEGSKA (reference sequence). The ends were cut back, 7 bases at V and 8 bases at J, with 12 bases in the middle. The CDR3 spans 11 residues. Here the CDR3 reads CSVHRYDEQFF. CDR3 DNA sequence: TGCAGTGTTCACAGGTACGATGAGCAGTTCTTC.

J is TRBJ1-6 and V is TRBV27; D is ambiguous. The germline V gene encodes CDR1 MNHEY and CDR2 SMNVEV (reference sequence). Trimming cost V 2 bases and J 7 bases, with 6 bases left between them. CDR3 length equals 13 residues. The CDR3 here is CASSLELNSPLHF. CDR3 nucleotides: TGTGCCAGCAGTTTAGAGTTGAATTCACCCCTCCACTTT.